One sample yielded the 27 T cell receptor beta chains listed below, sequenced in a study of T cells expressing NK-cell markers. TCRdb processed the 5' RACE reads again and assigns one entry to each CDR3 protein, with no DNA. The table lists 500,000 or so distinct CDR3 sequences. The sample taken for sequencing was blood T cells: a sorted CD56 or NKG2C T cell subset, CD4+ or CD8+ T cells, or bulk PBMC T cells (not recorded which). The origin of the receptors is a man aged 18 to 30 in good health.

The chain carries TRBV24-1 and TRBJ2-2; TCRdb returns TRBD2, unconfirmable since there is no DNA. Germline CDR1 is KGHDR and CDR2 is SFDVKD. The CDR3 is made up of 16 amino acids. The CDR3 here is CATSGSGSINTGELFF.

The V and J genes are TRBV4-1 and TRBJ2-1; TCRdb picks TRBD2, but there is no DNA to check that call. This CDR3 has 15 residues. The germline gives CDR1 MGHRA, CDR2 YSYEKL. The CDR3 reads CASSQNSGRASEQFF.

This chain's CDR3 is CASSSPGTSGDEQYF. J is TRBJ2-7 and V is TRBV5-1; the D call from TCRdb, TRBD2, cannot be confirmed without DNA. The CDR3 spans 15 residues. Germline V lookup: CDR1 SGHRS, CDR2 YFSETQ.

The chain employs TRBV7-3 and TRBJ2-3; without DNA, the TCRdb call of TRBD1 cannot be checked. CDR1 SGHTA and CDR2 FQGTGA come from the germline V gene. This CDR3 is 18 amino acids long. The CDR3 region is CASSETGRTSTSTDTQYF.

This chain links TRBV12-3 or TRBV12-4 with TRBJ2-1; without DNA, the TCRdb call of TRBD2 cannot be checked. CDR3 length: 14 amino acids. The CDR3 is CASSLPPSSNEQFF.

This sequence joins TRBV12-3 or TRBV12-4 and TRBJ2-5; TCRdb picks TRBD1, but there is no DNA to check that call. CDR3 length: 20 residues. The CDR3 reads CASRWTGGVNSLSYQETQYF.

The V call is TRBV3-1, the J call TRBJ2-1; no DNA is available, so the TRBD2 call from TCRdb remains unchecked. Per germline, CDR1 LGHDT and CDR2 YNNKEL (reference sequence). The CDR3 sequence is 16 residues long. The CDR3 region is CASSQDPGLAGNEQFF.

V usage is TRBV28 and J usage is TRBJ2-1. The germline CDR1 and CDR2 sequences are MDHEN and SYDVKM. This CDR3 spans 11 amino acids. The chain's CDR3 is CASSAVREQFF.

V is TRBV28 and J is TRBJ2-7; TCRdb names TRBD2, which stays unverified in the absence of DNA. The CDR3 is 16 residues long. Germline V gene lookup returns CDR1 MDHEN and CDR2 SYDVKM. CDR3 sequence: CASSLTTSGRGDEQYF. Based on the CDR3 plus reference TRBV28 and TRBJ2-7, the full variable domain is DVKVTQSSRYLVKRTGEKVFLECVQDMDHENMFWYRQDPGLGLRLIYFSYDVKMKEKGDIPEGYSVSREKKERFSLILESASTNQTSMYLCASSLTTSGRGDEQYFGPGTRLTVT.

The chain is built from TRBV12-3 or TRBV12-4 and TRBJ2-3; TCRdb selects TRBD2, and the lack of DNA leaves this call unchecked. The CDR3 contains 16 residues. The CDR3: CASSRLAGSRTDTQYF.

The genes are TRBV12-3 or TRBV12-4 and TRBJ2-3. The CDR3 totals 14 residues. The CDR3 region is CASSFELGTDTQYF.

CDR3 loop: CASSRSGTSGIFEQFF. The rearrangement links TRBV11-2 to TRBJ2-1; TCRdb proposes TRBD2, but this gene call is untestable without DNA. This CDR3 spans 16 amino acids. Germline values: CDR1 SGHAT, CDR2 FQNNGV.

The V and J genes are TRBV6-5 and TRBJ2-5; TCRdb's D call, TRBD1, is unchecked because there is no DNA. The CDR3 totals 18 residues. Germline V lookup: CDR1 MNHEY, CDR2 SVGAGI. The CDR3 protein is CASSYSAGTGGGQETQYF.

CDR3 loop: CASSFLLASGANVLTF. The chain is built from TRBV27 and TRBJ2-6; TCRdb designates TRBD2, a call that cannot be tested without DNA. This CDR3 is built from 16 residues. Looked up from germline, CDR1 is MNHEY and CDR2 is SMNVEV (reference sequence). Combining the CDR3 with reference TRBV27 and TRBJ2-6 gives the whole variable domain EAQVTQNPRYLITVTGKKLTVTCSQNMNHEYMSWYRQDPGLGLRQIYYSMNVEVTDKGDVPEGYKVSRKEKRNFPLILESPSPNQTSLYFCASSFLLASGANVLTFGAGSRLTVL.

V is TRBV5-1 and J is TRBJ2-5; TCRdb outputs TRBD1, but without DNA this stays unchecked. Germline loops: CDR1 SGHRS, CDR2 YFSETQ. The CDR3 consists of 12 residues. The chain's CDR3 is CASYREAETQYF.

The J gene is TRBJ2-2, the V gene TRBV28; TCRdb selects TRBD1, and the lack of DNA leaves this call unchecked. Germline V gives CDR1 MDHEN, CDR2 SYDVKM. The CDR3 sequence is 16 residues long. CDR3 residues: CASRAQGYANTGELFF.

The V and J genes are TRBV18 and TRBJ2-2. CDR3 length equals 13 residues. Germline lookup yields CDR1 KGHSH and CDR2 LQKENI. CDR3 region: CASSPPVTGELFF.

The chain recombines TRBV7-2 with TRBJ2-4. The germline V gene has CDR1 SGHTA and CDR2 FQGNSA. The CDR3 covers 16 residues. CDR3 amino acids: CASSLVGVGAKNIQYF.

V is TRBV4-1 and J is TRBJ1-1; as DNA is missing, the TRBD1 call by TCRdb cannot be tested. The CDR3 contains 15 residues. Germline V gene sequence: CDR1 MGHRA, CDR2 YSYEKL. The CDR3 spells CASSHRWGVGTEAFF.

V is TRBV12-3 or TRBV12-4 and J is TRBJ2-1; TCRdb calls TRBD2, which cannot be checked without DNA. The CDR3 is 14 residues long. This CDR3 is CASRQGLAAGEQFF.

The genes are TRBV14 and TRBJ2-5; TCRdb designates TRBD1, a call that cannot be tested without DNA. Germline-derived CDR1 and CDR2 are SGHDN and FVKESK. The CDR3 totals 16 residues. The CDR3 region is CASSQVGTGVQETQYF.

The chain links TRBV7-9 to TRBJ1-3; the D call from TCRdb, TRBD1, cannot be confirmed without DNA. The CDR3 runs to 14 residues. CDR1 SEHNR and CDR2 FQNEAQ come from the germline V gene (reference sequence). The chain's CDR3 is CASSPPEGENTIYF.

CDR3 loop: CASSQDQRLAYNNEQFF. The V and J genes are TRBV3-1 and TRBJ2-1; TCRdb selects TRBD2, and the lack of DNA leaves this call unchecked. The CDR3 contains 17 residues. The germline gives CDR1 LGHDT, CDR2 YNNKEL (reference sequence).

This chain uses TRBV9 with TRBJ2-7; the TCRdb call, TRBD1, lacks DNA for checking. The CDR3 has 14 amino acids. CDR1 and CDR2 (germline): SGDLS, YYNGEE. The CDR3 reads CASSEWDSSYEQYF.

The chain combines TRBV12-3 or TRBV12-4 with TRBJ2-1; as DNA is missing, the TRBD1 call by TCRdb cannot be tested. The CDR3 totals 15 residues. The CDR3 loop reads CASSRTGISYNEQFF.

V and J are TRBV20-1 and TRBJ2-1; TCRdb returns TRBD2, unconfirmable since there is no DNA. This CDR3 spans 20 amino acids. CDR1 is DFQATT, CDR2 SNEGSKA, per germline (reference sequence). The CDR3 spells CSARDWGRPALAGGYNEQFF.

V usage is TRBV5-1 and J usage is TRBJ2-1; no DNA is available, so the TRBD1 call from TCRdb remains unchecked. The V gene's germline CDR1 is SGHRS and CDR2 YFSETQ. CDR3 length: 15 residues. CDR3 region: CASVDGDHSYNEQFF.